Below are 13 T cell receptor beta chains sequenced from a single sample in a study of T cell changes during pregnancy in multiple sclerosis. Repertoires were generated with immunoSEQ multiplex PCR, while TCRdb's copy carries only in-frame clones and drops some. Altogether around 77,000 clones are present, about 92% being singletons, with the ten largest covering approximately 1.1%. Specimen: peripheral blood, collected in the third trimester of pregnancy. The receptor source for this set is a female donor with multiple sclerosis, enrolled in a pregnancy study.

The chain couples TRBV7-2 to TRBJ2-5, with 13 bases identical to TRBD2. Germline trimming cut 5 bases from V and 0 bases from J; bases unmatched to any gene: 12. This CDR3 spans 19 amino acids. Germline CDR1 reads SGHTA; CDR2 reads FQGNSA. CDR3 region: CASSLPTGTSGDNQETQYF. In nucleotides, the CDR3 is TGTGCCAGCAGCCTCCCCACGGGGACTAGCGGGGATAACCAAGAGACCCAGTACTTC.

The rearrangement uses TRBV11-3 and TRBJ2-7, with 7 bases aligning to TRBD2. CDR1 is SGHNT, CDR2 YENEEA, per germline. V trimming: 3 bases; J trimming: 7 bases; junction bases outside the gene matches: 12. CDR3 length: 15 amino acids. The CDR3 coding sequence is TGTGCCAGCAGCTTGGGCGACCAAGGACTAGAAGAGCAGTACTTC. It codes for CASSLGDQGLEEQYF.

The CDR3 sequence: CASSPPTGVKTGELFF. CDR3 coding DNA: TGTGCCAGCAGCCCCCCGACTGGCGTTAAAACCGGGGAGCTGTTTTTT. This chain joins TRBV7-3 and TRBJ2-2, with D unclear. Germline-derived CDR1 and CDR2 are SGHTA and FQGTGA. The germline V and J ends were trimmed by 5 bases and 5 bases, with 18 bases remaining between them. This CDR3 is built from 16 residues.

J is TRBJ2-1 and V is TRBV27; 14 nucleotides line up with TRBD2. Germline V lookup: CDR1 MNHEY, CDR2 SMNVEV (reference sequence). The CDR3 extends over 15 amino acids. V trimming: 7 bases; J trimming: 10 bases; junction bases outside the gene matches: 9. The CDR3, as DNA: TGTGCCAGCACCCCCGGGACTAGCGGGAGTTGGGAGCAGTTCTTC. The encoded protein is CASTPGTSGSWEQFF.

This clone was detected only once. This CDR3 is CASSYSFRSSYGYTF. In DNA, the CDR3 is TGTGCCAGCAGTTACTCTTTCCGCAGTTCCTATGGCTACACCTTC. The chain links TRBV6-5 to TRBJ1-2; D remains unclear. With 0 bases removed from V and 4 bases from J, the gap between germline ends came to 12 bases. Germline V gives CDR1 MNHEY, CDR2 SVGAGI. The length of the CDR3 is 15 residues.

The V call is TRBV5-6, the J call TRBJ2-1; D is possibly TRBD2 (6 bases). Germline V gene data show CDR1 as SGHDT and CDR2 as YYEEEE. The germline V and J ends were trimmed by 3 bases and 8 bases, with 15 bases remaining between them. The CDR3 loop spans 14 amino acids. The CDR3 is CASSWSSDVDEQFF. For the CDR3, the DNA is TGTGCCAGCAGCTGGTCTAGCGATGTCGATGAGCAGTTCTTC.

The rearrangement uses TRBV28 and TRBJ1-5; maybe TRBD1 (5 bases). Deletions cut 6 bases from V and 0 bases from J, with 12 bases between. Germline-derived CDR1 and CDR2 are MDHEN and SYDVKM. CDR3 length: 15 amino acids. The CDR3 is CASSPTVYSNQPQHF. CDR3 DNA sequence: TGTGCCAGCAGCCCGACAGTCTATAGCAATCAGCCCCAGCATTTT. Combining the CDR3 with reference TRBV28 and TRBJ1-5 gives the whole variable domain DVKVTQSSRYLVKRTGEKVFLECVQDMDHENMFWYRQDPGLGLRLIYFSYDVKMKEKGDIPEGYSVSREKKERFSLILESASTNQTSMYLCASSPTVYSNQPQHFGDGTRLSIL.

The sample holds one count of this clone. The chain uses TRBV5-6 and TRBJ2-1; TRBD1 agrees at 9 bases. From germline, CDR1 is SGHDT and CDR2 YYEEEE. The CDR3 extends over 14 amino acids. With 6 bases clipped from V and 4 bases from J, the junction kept 5 bases outside the gene matches. CDR3: CASIPGTGYNEQFF. CDR3 nucleotide sequence: TGTGCCAGCATCCCCGGGACAGGGTACAATGAGCAGTTCTTC.

V usage is TRBV6-6 and J usage is TRBJ2-7, with 7 bases matching TRBD1. With 4 bases clipped from V and 2 bases from J, the junction kept 5 bases outside the gene matches. CDR1 and CDR2 (germline): MNHNY, SVGAGI (reference sequence). This CDR3 has 14 amino acids. Written as DNA, the CDR3 is TGTGCCAGCAGTTCCCGACAGGGACCCTACGAGCAGTACTTC. This gives the protein CASSSRQGPYEQYF.

DNA for the CDR3: TGCGCCAGCAGCACCTTGCCCCTCTCGGCTGGGGCCAACGTCCTGACTTTC. This translates into CASSTLPLSAGANVLTF. The chain employs TRBV5-1 and TRBJ2-6; unclear D gene. CDR1 and CDR2 (germline): SGHRS, YFSETQ. Trimming pared 4 bases from V and 2 bases from J, leaving 16 bases between. The length of the CDR3 is 17 residues.

This chain joins TRBV10-3 and TRBJ2-2, with 10 bases aligning to TRBD2. CDR1 and CDR2 (germline): ENHRY, SYGVKD. Losses at the gene ends were 3 bases for V and 2 bases for J; bases not matched to a gene: 6. This CDR3 region has 17 residues. CDR3 region: CAISDGASGSNTGELFF. CDR3 DNA sequence: TGTGCCATCAGTGACGGGGCTAGCGGGAGCAACACCGGGGAGCTGTTTTTT.

The genes are TRBV9 and TRBJ2-4, with 10 positions matching TRBD1. J was trimmed by 0 bases and V by 0 bases; bases with no gene match: 9. The germline V gene has CDR1 SGDLS and CDR2 YYNGEE. The CDR3 sequence is 19 residues long. This CDR3 is CASSVDSGTGALAKNIQYF. DNA of the CDR3: TGTGCCAGCAGCGTAGATAGTGGGACAGGGGCCCTAGCCAAAAACATTCAGTACTTC.

The chain employs TRBV30 and TRBJ1-1; TRBD1 matches 9 bases. V trimming: 5 bases; J trimming: 7 bases; junction bases outside the gene matches: 8. CDR1 is GTSNPN, CDR2 SVGIG, per germline (reference sequence). CDR3 length: 13 residues. The CDR3 nucleotides read TGTGCCTGGGGATCCGGGACAGGGAGTGAAGCTTTCTTT. Translation: CAWGSGTGSEAFF. The variable domain in full, with the rest retrieved from reference TRBV30 and TRBJ1-1, is SQTIHQWPATLVQPVGSPLSLECTVEGTSNPNLYWYRQAAGRGLQLLFYSVGIGQISSEVPQNLSASRPQDRQFILSSKKLLLSDSGFYLCAWGSGTGSEAFFGQGTRLTVV.